This TCR beta chain was documented in a study of shared clonotypes between healthy human individuals. CDR1 and CDR2 (germline): SQVTM, ANQGSEA. V was pared by 6 bases and J by 8 bases, with 7 bases of the junction left unmatched. This CDR3 is 12 amino acids long. Positive CCR7 selection of CD45RO-negative cells yielded the naive CD8 cells, and terminally differentiated effector memory CD45RA+ cells were excluded. Sequencing was performed with immunoSEQ multiplex PCR; in TCRdb, only in-frame clones are kept and a portion is missing. The profile covers some 2.1 million clones, with around 93% appearing a single time and roughly 1.7% taken by the ten largest.

V is TRBV29-1 and J is TRBJ2-1, with 7 bases lining up with TRBD1. The TCR was taken from a man aged 18 to 29 in good health. Some clones in this sample may be carry-over from other donors' samples. Sequencing used naive CD8+ T cells from PBMCs. This CDR3 is CSVPRTGDEQFF. In DNA form, the CDR3 reads TGCAGCGTCCCCCGGACAGGCGATGAGCAGTTCTTC.